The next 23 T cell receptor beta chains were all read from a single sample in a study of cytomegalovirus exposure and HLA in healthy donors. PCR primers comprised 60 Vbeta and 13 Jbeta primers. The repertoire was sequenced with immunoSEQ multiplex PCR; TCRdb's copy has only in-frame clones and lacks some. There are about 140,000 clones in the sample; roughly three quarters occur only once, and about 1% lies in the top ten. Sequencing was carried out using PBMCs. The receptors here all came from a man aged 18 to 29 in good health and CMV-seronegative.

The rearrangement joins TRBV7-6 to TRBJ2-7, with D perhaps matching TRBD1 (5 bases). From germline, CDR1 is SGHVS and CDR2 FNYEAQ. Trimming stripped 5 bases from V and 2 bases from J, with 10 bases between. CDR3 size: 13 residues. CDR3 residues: CASSPRQTYEQYF. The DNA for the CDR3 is TGTGCCAGCAGCCCGCGACAGACCTACGAGCAGTACTTC.

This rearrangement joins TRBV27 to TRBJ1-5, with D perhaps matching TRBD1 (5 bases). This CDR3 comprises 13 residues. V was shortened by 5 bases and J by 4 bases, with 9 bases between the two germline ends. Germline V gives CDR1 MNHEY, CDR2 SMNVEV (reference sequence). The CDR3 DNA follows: TGTGCCAGCAGTACAGGAACTAATCAGCCCCAGCATTTT. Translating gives CASSTGTNQPQHF.

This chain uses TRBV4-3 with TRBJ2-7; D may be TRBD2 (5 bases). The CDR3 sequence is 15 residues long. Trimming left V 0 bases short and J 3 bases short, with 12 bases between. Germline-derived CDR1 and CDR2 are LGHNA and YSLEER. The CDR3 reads CASSQDGRGNYEQYF. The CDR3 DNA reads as TGCGCCAGCAGCCAAGATGGTCGGGGTAACTACGAGCAGTACTTC.

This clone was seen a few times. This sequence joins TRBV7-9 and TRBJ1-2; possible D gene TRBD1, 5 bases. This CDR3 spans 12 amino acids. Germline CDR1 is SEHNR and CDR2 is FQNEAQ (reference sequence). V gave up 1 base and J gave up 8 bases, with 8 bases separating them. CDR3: CASSLVRGGYTF. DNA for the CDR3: TGTGCCAGCAGCTTAGTAAGGGGCGGCTACACCTTC. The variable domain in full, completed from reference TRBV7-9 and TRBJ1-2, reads DTGVSQNPRHKITKRGQNVTFRCDPISEHNRLYWYRQTLGQGPEFLTYFQNEAQLEKSRLLSDRFSAERPKGSFSTLEIQRTEQGDSAMYLCASSLVRGGYTFGSGTRLTVV.

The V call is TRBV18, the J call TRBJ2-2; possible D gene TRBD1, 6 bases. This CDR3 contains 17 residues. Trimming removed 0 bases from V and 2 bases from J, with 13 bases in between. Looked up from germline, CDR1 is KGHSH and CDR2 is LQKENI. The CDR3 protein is CASSPPPGTSNTGELFF. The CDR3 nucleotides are TGTGCCAGCTCACCACCCCCCGGGACATCCAACACCGGGGAGCTGTTTTTT. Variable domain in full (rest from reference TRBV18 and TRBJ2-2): NAGVMQNPRHLVRRRGQEARLRCSPMKGHSHVYWYRQLPEEGLKFMVYLQKENIIDESGMPKERFSAEFPKEGPSILRIQQVVRGDSAAYFCASSPPPGTSNTGELFFGEGSRLTVL.

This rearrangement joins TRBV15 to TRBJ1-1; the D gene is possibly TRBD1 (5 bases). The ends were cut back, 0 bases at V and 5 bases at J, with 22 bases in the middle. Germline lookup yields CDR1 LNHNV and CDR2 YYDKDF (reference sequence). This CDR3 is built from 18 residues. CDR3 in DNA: TGTGCCACCAGCAGAGATGGATTGAGGGGCCGGGGGTTTACTGAAGCTTTCTTT. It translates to CATSRDGLRGRGFTEAFF. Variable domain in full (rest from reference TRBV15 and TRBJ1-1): DAMVIQNPRYQVTQFGKPVTLSCSQTLNHNVMYWYQQKSSQAPKLLFHYYDKDFNNEADTPDNFQSRRPNTSFCFLDIRSPGLGDTAMYLCATSRDGLRGRGFTEAFFGQGTRLTVV.

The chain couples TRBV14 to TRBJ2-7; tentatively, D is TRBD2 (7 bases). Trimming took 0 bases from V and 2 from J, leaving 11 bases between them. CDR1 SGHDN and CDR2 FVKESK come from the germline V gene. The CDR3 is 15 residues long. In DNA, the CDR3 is TGTGCCAGCAGCCAAGAGGGGGGGACAACCTACGAGCAGTACTTC. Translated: CASSQEGGTTYEQYF.

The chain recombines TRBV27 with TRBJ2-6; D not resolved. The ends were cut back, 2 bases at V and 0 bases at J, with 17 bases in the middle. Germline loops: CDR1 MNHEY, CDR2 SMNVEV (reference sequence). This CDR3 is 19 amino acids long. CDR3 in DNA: TGTGCCAGCAGTTTAGTCGCGACACCGTACCTCTCTGGGGCCAACGTCCTGACTTTC. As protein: CASSLVATPYLSGANVLTF.

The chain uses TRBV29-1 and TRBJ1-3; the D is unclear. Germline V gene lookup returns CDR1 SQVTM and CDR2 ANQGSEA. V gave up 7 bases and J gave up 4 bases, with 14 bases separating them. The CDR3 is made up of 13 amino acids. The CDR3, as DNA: TGCAGCGCCGGACGTGCGGGCGGAAACACCATATATTTT. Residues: CSAGRAGGNTIYF.

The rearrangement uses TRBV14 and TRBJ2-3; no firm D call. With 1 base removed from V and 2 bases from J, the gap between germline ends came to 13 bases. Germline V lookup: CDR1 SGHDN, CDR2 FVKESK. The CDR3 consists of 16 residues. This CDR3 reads CASSQGGGQNTDTQYF. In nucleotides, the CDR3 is TGTGCCAGCAGCCAAGGAGGTGGTCAGAACACAGATACGCAGTATTTT.

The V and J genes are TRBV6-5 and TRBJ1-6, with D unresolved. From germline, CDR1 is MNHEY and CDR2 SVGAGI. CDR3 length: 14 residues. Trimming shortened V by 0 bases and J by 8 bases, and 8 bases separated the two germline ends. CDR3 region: CASSYSDNYSPLHF. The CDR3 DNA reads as TGTGCCAGCAGTTACTCCGACAACTATTCACCCCTCCACTTT.

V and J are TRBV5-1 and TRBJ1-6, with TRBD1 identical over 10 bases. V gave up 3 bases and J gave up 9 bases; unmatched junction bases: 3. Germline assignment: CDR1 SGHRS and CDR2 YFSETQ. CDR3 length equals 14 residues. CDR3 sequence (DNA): TGCGCCAGCAGCTCGACAGGGGGCAGTTCACCCCTCCACTTT. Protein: CASSSTGGSSPLHF.

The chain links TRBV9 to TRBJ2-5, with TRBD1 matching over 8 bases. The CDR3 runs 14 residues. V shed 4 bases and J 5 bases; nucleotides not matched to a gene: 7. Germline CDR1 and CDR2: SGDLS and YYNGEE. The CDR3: CASSSQGAAETQYF. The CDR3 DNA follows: TGTGCCAGCAGCTCTCAGGGGGCGGCGGAGACCCAGTACTTC.

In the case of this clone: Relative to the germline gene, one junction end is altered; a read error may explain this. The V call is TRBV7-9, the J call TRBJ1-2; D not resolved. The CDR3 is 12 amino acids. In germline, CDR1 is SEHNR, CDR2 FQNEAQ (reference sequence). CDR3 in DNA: TGTTCCAGCAGCTTCTCTAACTATGGCTACACCTTC. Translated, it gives CSSSFSNYGYTF.

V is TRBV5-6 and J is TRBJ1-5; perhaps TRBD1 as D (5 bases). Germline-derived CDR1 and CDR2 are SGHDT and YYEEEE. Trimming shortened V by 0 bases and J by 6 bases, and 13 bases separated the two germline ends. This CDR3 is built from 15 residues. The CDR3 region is CASSLASQGGQPQHF. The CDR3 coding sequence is TGTGCCAGCAGCTTGGCCAGTCAGGGCGGTCAGCCCCAGCATTTT.

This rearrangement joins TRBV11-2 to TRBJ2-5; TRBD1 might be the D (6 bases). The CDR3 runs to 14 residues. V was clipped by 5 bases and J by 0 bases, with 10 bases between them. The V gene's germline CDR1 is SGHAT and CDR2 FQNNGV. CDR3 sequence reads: CASSKNRDQETQYF. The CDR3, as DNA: TGTGCCAGCAGCAAAAACAGGGACCAAGAGACCCAGTACTTC.

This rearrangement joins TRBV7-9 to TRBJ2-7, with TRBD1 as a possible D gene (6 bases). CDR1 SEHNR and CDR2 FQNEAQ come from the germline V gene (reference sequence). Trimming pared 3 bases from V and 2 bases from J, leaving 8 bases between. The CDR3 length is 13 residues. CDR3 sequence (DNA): TGTGCCAGCAGCTTGGCAGGGGCCTACGAGCAGTACTTC. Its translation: CASSLAGAYEQYF.

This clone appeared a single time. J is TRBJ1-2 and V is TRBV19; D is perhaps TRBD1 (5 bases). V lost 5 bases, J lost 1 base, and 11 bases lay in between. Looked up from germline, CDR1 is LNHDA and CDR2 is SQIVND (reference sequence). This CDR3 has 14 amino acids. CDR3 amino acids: CASSPDSLNYGYTF. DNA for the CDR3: TGTGCCAGTAGTCCAGACAGCCTTAACTATGGCTACACCTTC.

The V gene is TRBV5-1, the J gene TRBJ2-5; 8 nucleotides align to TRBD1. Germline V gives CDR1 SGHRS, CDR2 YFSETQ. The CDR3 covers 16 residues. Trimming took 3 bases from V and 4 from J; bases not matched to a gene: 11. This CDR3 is CASSSGPDRGPETQYF. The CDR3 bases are TGCGCCAGCAGCTCGGGACCAGACAGGGGCCCAGAGACCCAGTACTTC. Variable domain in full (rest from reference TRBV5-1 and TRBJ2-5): KAGVTQTPRYLIKTRGQQVTLSCSPISGHRSVSWYQQTPGQGLQFLFEYFSETQRNKGNFPGRFSGRQFSNSRSEMNVSTLELGDSALYLCASSSGPDRGPETQYFGPGTRLLVL.

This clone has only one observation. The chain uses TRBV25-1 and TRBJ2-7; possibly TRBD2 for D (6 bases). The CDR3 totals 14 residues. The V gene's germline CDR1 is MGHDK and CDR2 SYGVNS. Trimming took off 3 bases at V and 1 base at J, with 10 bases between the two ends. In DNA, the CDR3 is TGTGCCAGCAGTGAGCCGGGAGAATCCTACGAGCAGTACTTC. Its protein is CASSEPGESYEQYF.

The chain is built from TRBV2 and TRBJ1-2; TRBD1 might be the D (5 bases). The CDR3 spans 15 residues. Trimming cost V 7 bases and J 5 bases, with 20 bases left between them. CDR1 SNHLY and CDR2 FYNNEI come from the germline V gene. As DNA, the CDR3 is TGTGCCAGCACCGGGGAGGGGCGCGTCCGATATGGCTACACCTTC. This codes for CASTGEGRVRYGYTF.

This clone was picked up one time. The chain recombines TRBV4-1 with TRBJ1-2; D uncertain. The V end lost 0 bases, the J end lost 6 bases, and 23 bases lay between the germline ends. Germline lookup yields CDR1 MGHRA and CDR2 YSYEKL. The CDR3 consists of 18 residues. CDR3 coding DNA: TGCGCCAGCAGCCAAGAAGTGGGAGGCACTGGAAGATGGAATGGCTACACCTTC. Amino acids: CASSQEVGGTGRWNGYTF.

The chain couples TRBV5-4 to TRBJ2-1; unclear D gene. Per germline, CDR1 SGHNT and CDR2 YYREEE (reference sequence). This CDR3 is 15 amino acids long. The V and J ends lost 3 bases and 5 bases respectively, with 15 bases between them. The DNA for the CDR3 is TGTGCCAGCAGCTCTACTCTGACAAACCACAATGAGCAGTTCTTC. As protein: CASSSTLTNHNEQFF.